What follows describes a single TCR beta chain. Germline loops: CDR1 SNHLY, CDR2 FYNNEI. Trimming removed 10 bases from V and 1 base from J, with 11 bases in between. CDR3 size: 12 residues. In the authors' workflow: Amplification of reference gene primers provided the estimated nucleated cell counts. TCRdb's table, derived via immunoSEQ multiplex PCR, lists solely in-frame clones and lacks some. That table gives V, J and clone size, and the DNA gave D and trimming. The sample shows approximately 70,000 clones, 81% of them seen only once. This sample is part of a study of blood T cell repertoires in COVID-19. Study at large: The analysed material was cDNA or gDNA that came from T cells, B-cell-depleted T cells, or PBMCs.

Sequencing was performed on peripheral blood. V gene TRBV2 combines with J gene TRBJ2-7; D is ambiguous. This clonotype was sampled from a woman in her seventies with acute or convalescent COVID-19. This chain's CDR3 is CATSLSSYEQYF. Here the CDR3 DNA reads TGTGCCACCTCACTTAGTTCCTACGAGCAGTACTTC.